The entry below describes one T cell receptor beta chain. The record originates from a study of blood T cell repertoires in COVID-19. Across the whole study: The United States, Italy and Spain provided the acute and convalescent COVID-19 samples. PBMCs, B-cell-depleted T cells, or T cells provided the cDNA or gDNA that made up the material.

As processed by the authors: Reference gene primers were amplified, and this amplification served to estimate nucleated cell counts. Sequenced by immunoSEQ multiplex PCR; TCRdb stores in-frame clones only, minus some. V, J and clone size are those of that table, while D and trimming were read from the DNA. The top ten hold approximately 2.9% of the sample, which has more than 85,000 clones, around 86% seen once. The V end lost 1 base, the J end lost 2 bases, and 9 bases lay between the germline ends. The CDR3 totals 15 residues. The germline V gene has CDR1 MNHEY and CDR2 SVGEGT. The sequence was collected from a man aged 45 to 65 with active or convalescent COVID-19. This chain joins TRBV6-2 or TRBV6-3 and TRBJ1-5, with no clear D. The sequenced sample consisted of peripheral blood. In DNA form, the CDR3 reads TGTGCCAGCAGTTACTTTGGGCAGGGCAATCAGCCCCAGCATTTT. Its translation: CASSYFGQGNQPQHF.